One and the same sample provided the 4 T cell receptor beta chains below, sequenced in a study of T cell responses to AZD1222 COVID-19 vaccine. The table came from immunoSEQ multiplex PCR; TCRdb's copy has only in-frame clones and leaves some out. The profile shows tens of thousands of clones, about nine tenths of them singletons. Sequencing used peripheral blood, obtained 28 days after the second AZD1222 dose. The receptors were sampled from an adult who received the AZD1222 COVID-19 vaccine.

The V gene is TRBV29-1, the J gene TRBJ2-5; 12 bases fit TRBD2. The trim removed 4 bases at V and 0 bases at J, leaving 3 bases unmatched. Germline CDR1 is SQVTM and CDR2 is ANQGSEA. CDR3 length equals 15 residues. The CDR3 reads CSVARTSGNQETQYF. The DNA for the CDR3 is TGCAGCGTTGCCCGGACTAGCGGGAACCAAGAGACCCAGTACTTC.

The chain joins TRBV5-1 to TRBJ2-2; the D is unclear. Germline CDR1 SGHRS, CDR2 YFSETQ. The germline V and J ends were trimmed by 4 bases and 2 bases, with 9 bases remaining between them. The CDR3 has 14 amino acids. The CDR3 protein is CASSQDGNTGELFF. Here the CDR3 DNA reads TGCGCCAGCAGCCAGGACGGTAACACCGGGGAGCTGTTTTTT.

CDR3 residues: CASREQGTVPYEQYF. The CDR3 bases are TGTGCCAGCAGGGAACAGGGGACAGTCCCCTACGAGCAGTACTTC. The gene calls are TRBV28 and TRBJ2-7, with 7 nucleotides matching TRBD1. J lost 2 bases, V lost 6 bases, and 10 bases had no gene match. This CDR3 has 15 residues. Per germline, CDR1 MDHEN and CDR2 SYDVKM.

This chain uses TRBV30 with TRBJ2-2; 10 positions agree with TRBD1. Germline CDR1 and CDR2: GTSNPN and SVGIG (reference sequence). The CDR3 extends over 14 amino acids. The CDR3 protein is CARTGGQDTGELFF. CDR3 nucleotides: TGTGCTAGGACAGGGGGACAGGACACCGGGGAGCTGTTTTTT.